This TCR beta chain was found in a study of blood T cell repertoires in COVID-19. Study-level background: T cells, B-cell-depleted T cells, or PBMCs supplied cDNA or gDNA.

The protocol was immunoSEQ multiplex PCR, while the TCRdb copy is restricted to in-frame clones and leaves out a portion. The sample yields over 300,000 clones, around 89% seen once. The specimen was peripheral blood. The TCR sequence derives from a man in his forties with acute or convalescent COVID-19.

The DNA for the CDR3 is TGTGCCACCAGTGACTTCCGGGACAGGGGAAACACCGGGGAGCTGTTTTTT. Translated, it gives CATSDFRDRGNTGELFF. The chain has TRBV24-1 and TRBJ2-2, with TRBD1 identical over 10 bases. V lost 4 bases, J lost 2 bases, and 6 bases stayed unmatched. CDR3 size: 17 residues. Looked up from germline, CDR1 is KGHDR and CDR2 is SFDVKD.